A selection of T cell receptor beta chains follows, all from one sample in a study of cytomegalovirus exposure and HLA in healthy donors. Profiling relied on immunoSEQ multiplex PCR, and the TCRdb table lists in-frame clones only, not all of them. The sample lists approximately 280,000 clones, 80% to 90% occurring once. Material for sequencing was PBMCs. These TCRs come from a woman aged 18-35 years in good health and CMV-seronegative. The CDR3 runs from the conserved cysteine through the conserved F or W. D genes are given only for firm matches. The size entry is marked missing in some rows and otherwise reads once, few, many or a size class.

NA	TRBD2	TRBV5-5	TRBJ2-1	TGTGCCAGCAGCGTTGGGACTAGCGGGAGCTACTTTGTCGGCTACAATGAGCAGTTCTTC	CASSVGTSGSYFVGYNEQFF
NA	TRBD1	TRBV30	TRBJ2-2	TGTGCCTGGGACAGGGGAGCCGGGGAGCTGTTTTTT	CAWDRGAGELFF
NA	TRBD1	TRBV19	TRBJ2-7	TGTGCCAGTGCGACCAGGGGGAGTAGGAACGAGCAGTACTTC	CASATRGSRNEQYF
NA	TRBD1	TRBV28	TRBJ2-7	TGTGCCAGCAGTACCAGCGGGACAGGGACCTACGAGCAGTACTTC	CASSTSGTGTYEQYF
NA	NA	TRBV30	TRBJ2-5	TGTGCCTGGAGTGTCTCCAGGATCGCTGAAGAGACCCAGTACTTC	CAWSVSRIAEETQYF
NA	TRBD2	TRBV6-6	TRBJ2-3	TGTGCCAGCAGTTCCCGGGGGGAGACAGATACGCAGTATTTT	CASSSRGETDTQYF
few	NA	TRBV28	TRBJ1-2	TGTGCCAGCAGCCGGGGGTGGTATGGCTACACCTTC	CASSRGWYGYTF
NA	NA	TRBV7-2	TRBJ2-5	TGTGCCAGCAGCCAGGGGATGGGGGAGACCCAGTACTTC	CASSQGMGETQYF
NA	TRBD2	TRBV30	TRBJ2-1	TGTGCCTGGAGTCTCGACCGGACTAGCGGGAGTTACAATGAGCAGTTCTTC	CAWSLDRTSGSYNEQFF
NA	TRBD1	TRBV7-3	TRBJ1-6	TGTGCCAGCAGCCAGGGACAGGGACAATCACCCCTCCACTTT	CASSQGQGQSPLHF
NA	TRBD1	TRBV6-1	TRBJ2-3	TGTGCCAGCAGTGAAAGGGGGCACACAGATACGCAGTATTTT	CASSERGHTDTQYF
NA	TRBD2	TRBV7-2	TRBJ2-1	TGTGCCAGCAGCTGGCTAGCGGATTCCTACAATGAGCAGTTCTTC	CASSWLADSYNEQFF
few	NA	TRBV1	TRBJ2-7	TGCACCAGACCCCGGGACAGCCCCTACGAGCAGTACTTC	CTRPRDSPYEQYF
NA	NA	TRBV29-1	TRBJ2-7	TGCAGCGTTGGTGCAGGGGCGCTCGAGCAGTACTTC	CSVGAGALEQYF
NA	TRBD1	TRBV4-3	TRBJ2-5	TGCGCCAGCAGCCAAATGGGGCTGGCAGGGGGACGGCAAGAGACCCAGTACTTC	CASSQMGLAGGRQETQYF